The following is a TCR beta chain sequence with its context. What it recognizes is unknown. For every subset, genomic DNA was evenly distributed across several immunoSEQ plates. Sequenced by immunoSEQ multiplex PCR; TCRdb stores in-frame clones only, minus some. The sample holds approximately 720,000 clones, about 92% seen once. Germline loops: CDR1 SGHDN, CDR2 FVKESK. The CDR3 loop spans 13 amino acids. Deletions cut 4 bases from V and 2 bases from J, with 9 bases between. Only CD45RO-negative cells positively selected for CCR7 counted as naive CD8 cells, so terminally differentiated effector memory CD45RA+ cells were excluded. The study enrolled healthy HIV-negative adults without recent acute infections or vaccinations as donors. The data belong to a study of shared clonotypes between healthy human individuals. Study background: The cohort comprised two women and a few men. Their ages spanned 18 to 49 years.

Study-wide results and caveats: Generation probabilities of non-shared clonotypes were lower (relative to those shared by all four donors).

Source material: naive CD8+ T cells sorted from blood. The V and J genes are TRBV14 and TRBJ2-7; D gene ambiguous. This clonotype originated in a man younger than 40 in good health. The chain's CDR3 is CASSLRAAYEQYF. CDR3 nucleotides: TGTGCCAGCAGCCTCCGGGCCGCCTACGAGCAGTACTTC.